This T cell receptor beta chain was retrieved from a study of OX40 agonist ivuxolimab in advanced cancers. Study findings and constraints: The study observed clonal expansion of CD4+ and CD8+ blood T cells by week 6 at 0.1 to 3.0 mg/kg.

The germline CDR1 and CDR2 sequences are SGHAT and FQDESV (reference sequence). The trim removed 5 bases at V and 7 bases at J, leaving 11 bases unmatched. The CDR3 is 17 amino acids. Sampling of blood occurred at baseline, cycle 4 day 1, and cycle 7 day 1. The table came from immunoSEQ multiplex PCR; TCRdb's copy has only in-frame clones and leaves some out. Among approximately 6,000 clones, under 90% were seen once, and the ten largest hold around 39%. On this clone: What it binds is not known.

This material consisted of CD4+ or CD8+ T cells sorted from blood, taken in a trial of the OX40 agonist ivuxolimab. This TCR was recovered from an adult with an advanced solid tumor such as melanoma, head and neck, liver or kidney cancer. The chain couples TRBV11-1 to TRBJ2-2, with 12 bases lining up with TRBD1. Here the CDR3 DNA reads TGTGCCAGCAGCCCAGGGACAGGGGGCGTTATTATCGGGGAGCTGTTTTTT. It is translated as CASSPGTGGVIIGELFF.